These 28 T cell receptor beta chains originate from one sample sequenced in a study of T cells in narcolepsy. Sequenced by immunoSEQ multiplex PCR; TCRdb stores in-frame clones only, minus some. This sample has about 33,000 clones, with under 90% found just once. The sequenced material came from CD45RA- memory CD4+ T cells from PBMCs. Receptors originate from a human donor with narcolepsy.

The chain combines TRBV4-3 with TRBJ1-1; 7 positions match TRBD1. Germline V gene sequence: CDR1 LGHNA, CDR2 YSLEER. This CDR3 has 16 amino acids. The ends lost 0 bases at V and 4 bases at J; junction bases unmatched: 8. The CDR3 protein is CASSQDLDRVGTEAFF. Here the CDR3 DNA reads TGCGCCAGCAGCCAAGATCTCGACAGGGTCGGCACTGAAGCTTTCTTT.

The chain carries TRBV15 and TRBJ1-5; a possible D gene is TRBD1 (6 bases). The CDR3 consists of 14 residues. Trimming pared 0 bases from V and 7 bases from J, leaving 10 bases between. Looked up from germline, CDR1 is LNHNV and CDR2 is YYDKDF (reference sequence). The CDR3 sequence: CATSRDSQGQPQHF. The CDR3, as DNA: TGTGCCACCAGCAGAGATTCACAGGGCCAGCCCCAGCATTTT.

The V call is TRBV28, the J call TRBJ2-1; a possible D gene is TRBD1 (6 bases). Trimming stripped 4 bases from V and 7 bases from J, with 8 bases between. The CDR3 has 12 amino acids. The germline gives CDR1 MDHEN, CDR2 SYDVKM. CDR3 coding DNA: TGTGCCAGCAGTTGGGGGCGGAATGAGCAGTTCTTC. Protein: CASSWGRNEQFF.

The chain recombines TRBV5-1 with TRBJ1-1; no clear D. CDR3 length equals 14 residues. Germline values: CDR1 SGHRS, CDR2 YFSETQ. V shed 0 bases and J shed 1 base, with 7 bases lying between them. The CDR3 loop reads CASSLDLGNTEAFF. In nucleotides, the CDR3 is TGCGCCAGCAGCTTGGATCTGGGGAACACTGAAGCTTTCTTT.

This chain connects TRBV7-2 to TRBJ2-5, with a weak D call TRBD1 (7 bases). The V and J ends lost 4 bases and 5 bases respectively, with 17 bases between them. This CDR3 is built from 15 residues. Germline V CDR1 and CDR2: SGHTA, FQGNSA. The CDR3 sequence: CASSSGGRRLETQYF. The CDR3 nucleotides read TGTGCCAGCAGCTCAGGGGGGAGACGCCTGGAGACCCAGTACTTC.

This clone showed up just once. At one end the junction does not follow the germline gene, possibly because of a read error. In DNA form, the CDR3 reads TGTGCTAGCAGCGAGTTGGGGGCCCCCAATGAGCAGTTCTTC. It codes for CASSELGAPNEQFF. V usage is TRBV7-7 and J usage is TRBJ2-1, with a possible D match to TRBD1 (6 bases). Germline values: CDR1 SSHAT, CDR2 FNYEAQ (reference sequence). The length of the CDR3 is 14 residues.

V gene TRBV14 combines with J gene TRBJ1-1, with D perhaps matching TRBD1 (5 bases). Germline assignment: CDR1 SGHDN and CDR2 FVKESK. V lost 0 bases and J lost 6, with 14 bases in between. The CDR3 is 15 amino acids. CDR3 amino acids: CASSQDPQGRSEAFF. The CDR3 DNA reads as TGTGCCAGCAGCCAAGATCCCCAGGGTAGGTCTGAAGCTTTCTTT.

The rearrangement joins TRBV2 to TRBJ1-3; D might be TRBD1 (5 bases). The CDR3 runs to 13 residues. The germline V and J ends were trimmed by 6 bases and 4 bases, with 10 bases remaining between them. Germline loops: CDR1 SNHLY, CDR2 FYNNEI. This chain's CDR3 is CASRETVGNTIYF. The CDR3 DNA follows: TGTGCCAGCAGGGAGACAGTAGGAAACACCATATATTTT.

This clone has just a few counts. The rearrangement links TRBV28 to TRBJ2-1; TRBD2 is a possible D gene (6 bases). Trimming took 10 bases from V and 6 from J, leaving 19 bases between them. Per germline, CDR1 MDHEN and CDR2 SYDVKM. The CDR3 consists of 14 residues. The CDR3 DNA follows: TGTGCCAACAAACCGGGCGGGGCGTCCAATGAGCAGTTCTTC. Translating gives CANKPGGASNEQFF.

J is TRBJ2-2 and V is TRBV7-3, with 8 nucleotides matching TRBD2. This CDR3 has 14 amino acids. The V and J ends lost 5 bases and 7 bases, in that order; junction bases with no gene match: 6. Germline V gene sequence: CDR1 SGHTA, CDR2 FQGTGA. The CDR3 spells CASSTRGRYGELFF. In DNA, the CDR3 is TGTGCCAGCAGCACCCGCGGGAGGTACGGGGAGCTGTTTTTT.

The chain carries TRBV30 and TRBJ2-7; no definite D call. CDR1 and CDR2 (germline): GTSNPN, SVGIG (reference sequence). The CDR3 is made up of 12 amino acids. V dropped 8 bases and J dropped 2 bases, with 13 bases sitting between them. The CDR3 DNA reads as TGTGCCGCCCAGCCAGGACCCTACGAGCAGTACTTC. Its protein is CAAQPGPYEQYF.

The gene calls are TRBV5-1 and TRBJ1-2, with 9 bases identical to TRBD1. This CDR3 has 15 residues. The germline gives CDR1 SGHRS, CDR2 YFSETQ. V lost 4 bases, J lost 5 bases, and 9 bases stayed unmatched. Here the CDR3 reads CASSIPGTGSYGYTF. Written as DNA, the CDR3 is TGCGCCAGCAGCATCCCCGGGACAGGGTCATATGGCTACACCTTC.

V usage is TRBV30 and J usage is TRBJ2-7, with 13 bases identical to TRBD2. Germline V CDR1 and CDR2: GTSNPN, SVGIG (reference sequence). The CDR3 spans 15 residues. Trimming cost V 3 bases and J 6 bases; bases outside gene matches: 8. In DNA, the CDR3 is TGTGCCTGGAGCAAAACTAGCGGGGGGGGTCTCGAGCAGTACGTC. Protein: CAWSKTSGGGLEQYV.

The CDR3 DNA sequence: TGCGCCAGCAGCTTAACCCTAGCGGGGGGGCCAGAAGAGACCCAGTACTTC. It is translated as CASSLTLAGGPEETQYF. The chain uses TRBV5-1 and TRBJ2-5; 12 bases match TRBD2. This CDR3 comprises 17 residues. With V trimmed by 2 bases and J by 3 bases, 8 bases remained unmatched. CDR1 and CDR2 (germline): SGHRS, YFSETQ.

The chain employs TRBV18 and TRBJ1-2, with 8 bases that match TRBD1. In germline, CDR1 is KGHSH, CDR2 LQKENI. The trim removed 3 bases at V and 8 bases at J, leaving 8 bases unmatched. CDR3 size: 14 residues. The CDR3 region has the DNA TGTGCCAGCTCACCGGGACAGGAGGGTTACGGCTACACCTTC. This sequence encodes CASSPGQEGYGYTF.

The chain recombines TRBV19 with TRBJ1-3; D remains ambiguous. The CDR3 is 14 residues long. CDR1 is LNHDA and CDR2 is SQIVND in the germline V gene (reference sequence). Trimming shortened V by 7 bases and J by 9 bases, and 19 bases separated the two germline ends. The CDR3 spells CASTLRAPGATIYF. CDR3 DNA sequence: TGTGCCAGTACGCTCCGGGCCCCAGGAGCCACCATATATTTT.

The chain couples TRBV7-9 to TRBJ1-4, with 8 bases matching TRBD1. CDR3 size: 15 residues. With V trimmed by 4 bases and J by 6 bases, 7 bases remained unmatched. Germline values: CDR1 SEHNR, CDR2 FQNEAQ (reference sequence). The CDR3 sequence: CASSSDRGRDEKLFF. The DNA for the CDR3 is TGTGCCAGCAGCTCCGACAGGGGACGGGATGAAAAACTGTTTTTT.

The chain is built from TRBV19 and TRBJ2-2; TRBD1 matches 9 bases. The CDR3 is 15 residues long. Losses at the gene ends were 9 bases for V and 6 bases for J; bases not matched to a gene: 11. Germline lookup yields CDR1 LNHDA and CDR2 SQIVND (reference sequence). CDR3 amino acids: CASFPGQGIAGELFF. In DNA, the CDR3 is TGTGCCAGCTTTCCGGGACAGGGAATCGCCGGGGAGCTGTTTTTT. The full variable domain, completed using reference TRBV19 and TRBJ2-2, is DGGITQSPKYLFRKEGQNVTLSCEQNLNHDAMYWYRQDPGQGLRLIYYSQIVNDFQKGDIAEGYSVSREKKESFPLTVTSAQKNPTAFYLCASFPGQGIAGELFFGEGSRLTVL.

This clone appeared a single time. The chain uses TRBV7-9 and TRBJ2-7; possible D gene TRBD1, 6 bases. Trimming cost V 4 bases and J 3 bases, with 19 bases left between them. The germline V gene has CDR1 SEHNR and CDR2 FQNEAQ (reference sequence). This CDR3 contains 16 residues. The CDR3 reads CASSSSDRSGNYEQYV. The DNA for the CDR3 is TGTGCCAGCAGCTCCTCCGACAGGTCGGGCAACTACGAGCAGTACGTC.

This chain connects TRBV5-1 to TRBJ1-2; 7 positions agree with TRBD1. Losses at the gene ends were 1 base for V and 10 bases for J; bases not matched to a gene: 10. CDR3 size: 14 residues. Germline lookup yields CDR1 SGHRS and CDR2 YFSETQ. The CDR3 DNA sequence: TGCGCCAGCAGCTTGTCCTCCAAAACAGGGGACTACACCTTC. It codes for CASSLSSKTGDYTF.

This clone was recorded only once. This chain joins TRBV29-1 and TRBJ1-1; unclear D gene. V shed 7 bases and J shed 4 bases, with 19 bases lying between them. The CDR3 loop spans 14 amino acids. Germline V gene lookup returns CDR1 SQVTM and CDR2 ANQGSEA. CDR3 amino acids: CSARLSGQSTEAFF. The CDR3 region has the DNA TGCAGCGCCCGTTTATCGGGTCAGAGCACTGAAGCTTTCTTT.

This sequence joins TRBV10-1 and TRBJ1-1; TRBD1 matches at 7 bases. The V and J ends lost 5 bases and 3 bases, in that order; junction bases with no gene match: 3. This CDR3 spans 13 amino acids. CDR1 and CDR2 (germline): WNHNN, SYGVQD (reference sequence). For the CDR3, the DNA is TGCGCCAGCAGTAGGGGGCCGGACACTGAAGCTTTCTTT. It codes for CASSRGPDTEAFF.

V gene TRBV5-6 combines with J gene TRBJ1-1, with D possibly being TRBD1 (6 bases). This CDR3 region has 17 residues. CDR1 is SGHDT and CDR2 is YYEEEE in the germline V gene. V lost 3 bases and J 1 base, leaving 19 bases between the germline ends. DNA of the CDR3: TGTGCCAGCAGCTCCTACGACAGGACCGTATGGAACACTGAAGCTTTCTTT. Translated, it gives CASSSYDRTVWNTEAFF.

The chain has TRBV19 and TRBJ1-4; D gene unclear. CDR1 and CDR2 (germline): LNHDA, SQIVND (reference sequence). The ends were cut back, 5 bases at V and 8 bases at J, with 15 bases in the middle. The CDR3 covers 14 residues. This CDR3 reads CASSLNSLREKLFF. Here the CDR3 DNA reads TGTGCCAGTAGTCTGAACAGCCTTCGGGAAAAACTGTTTTTT.

J is TRBJ1-1 and V is TRBV19; tentatively, D is TRBD1 (6 bases). Germline loops: CDR1 LNHDA, CDR2 SQIVND (reference sequence). The germline V and J ends were trimmed by 7 bases and 0 bases, with 18 bases remaining between them. CDR3 length: 16 amino acids. The CDR3 DNA follows: TGTGCCAGTACCCCCACCTCCGGGACATTGAACACTGAAGCTTTCTTT. This encodes CASTPTSGTLNTEAFF.

The gene calls are TRBV9 and TRBJ2-3; no reliable D call. CDR1 SGDLS and CDR2 YYNGEE come from the germline V gene. The V and J ends lost 4 bases and 7 bases respectively, with 7 bases between them. CDR3 length equals 11 residues. CDR3 residues: CASSKGNTQYF. CDR3 bases: TGTGCCAGCAGCAAAGGGAATACGCAGTATTTT. Based on the CDR3 plus reference TRBV9 and TRBJ2-3, the full variable domain is DSGVTQTPKHLITATGQRVTLRCSPRSGDLSVYWYQQSLDQGLQFLIQYYNGEERAKGNILERFSAQQFPDLHSELNLSSLELGDSALYFCASSKGNTQYFGPGTRLTVL.

The chain links TRBV6-1 to TRBJ2-5, with no clear D. This CDR3 comprises 15 residues. CDR1 MNHNS and CDR2 SASEGT come from the germline V gene. Trimming stripped 3 bases from V and 5 bases from J, with 16 bases between. The CDR3 sequence: CASSEQEVPGETQYF. The CDR3 region has the DNA TGTGCCAGCAGTGAGCAAGAGGTACCCGGGGAGACCCAGTACTTC.

The V gene is TRBV4-2, the J gene TRBJ2-5, with TRBD2 matching 8 bases. V gave up 2 bases and J gave up 3 bases; unmatched junction bases: 11. The CDR3 totals 17 residues. Germline CDR1 is LGHNA and CDR2 is YNFKEQ. CDR3: CASSQLAGSQSEETQYF. The DNA of the CDR3 is TGTGCCAGCAGCCAACTAGCGGGCTCCCAATCGGAAGAGACCCAGTACTTC.